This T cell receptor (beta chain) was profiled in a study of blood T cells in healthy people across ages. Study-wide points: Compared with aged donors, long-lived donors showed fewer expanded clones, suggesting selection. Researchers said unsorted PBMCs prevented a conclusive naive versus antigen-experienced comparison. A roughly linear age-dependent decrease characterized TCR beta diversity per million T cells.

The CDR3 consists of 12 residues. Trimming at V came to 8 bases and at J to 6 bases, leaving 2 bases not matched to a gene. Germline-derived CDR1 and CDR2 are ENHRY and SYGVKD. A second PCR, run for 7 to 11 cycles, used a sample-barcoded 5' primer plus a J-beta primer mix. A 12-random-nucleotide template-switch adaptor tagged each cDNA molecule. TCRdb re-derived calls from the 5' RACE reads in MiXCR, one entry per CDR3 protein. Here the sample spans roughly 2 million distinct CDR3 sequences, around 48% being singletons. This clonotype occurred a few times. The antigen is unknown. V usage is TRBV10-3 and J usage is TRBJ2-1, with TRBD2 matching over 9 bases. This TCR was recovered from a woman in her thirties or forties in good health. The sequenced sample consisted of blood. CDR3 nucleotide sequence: TGTGCCATCGGGCGGGGGGGCAATGAGCAGTTCTTC. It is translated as CAIGRGGNEQFF.